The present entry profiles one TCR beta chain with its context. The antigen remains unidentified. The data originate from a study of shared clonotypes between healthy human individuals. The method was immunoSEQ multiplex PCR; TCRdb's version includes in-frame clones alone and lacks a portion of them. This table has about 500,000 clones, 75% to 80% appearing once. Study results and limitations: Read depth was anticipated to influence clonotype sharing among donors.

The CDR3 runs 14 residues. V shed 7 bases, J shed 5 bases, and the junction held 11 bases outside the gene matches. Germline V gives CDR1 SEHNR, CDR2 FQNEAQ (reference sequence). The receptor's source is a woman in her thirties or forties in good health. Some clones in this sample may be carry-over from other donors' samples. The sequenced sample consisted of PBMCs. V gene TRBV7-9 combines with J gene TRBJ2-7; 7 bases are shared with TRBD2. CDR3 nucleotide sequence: TGTGCCAGCACCTCCGGAGGGGAGGGGCACGAGCAGTACTTC. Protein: CASTSGGEGHEQYF.